This is a list of T cell receptor beta chains from one sample in a study of type 1 regulatory T cells. One entry per CDR3 protein, called by TCRdb with MiXCR from the reads. The sample shows approximately 72,000 distinct CDR3 sequences, 55% to 80% of them seen only once. Their specific antigens are unknown. Sequenced input: cultured T cells, either the whole culture or a sorted T cell fraction (not recorded which). Receptor source: a human donor in good health. The CDR3 runs from the conserved cysteine through the conserved F or W. D genes are given only for firm matches. Part of the rows lack a size; the others show once, few, many or a class for expanded clones.

D | J | V | size | CDR3 | DNA
NA | TRBJ2-3 | TRBV3-1 | once | CASSQDRRNTQYF | TGTGCCAGCAGCCAAGATCGCAGAAATACGCAGTATTTT
TRBD2 | TRBJ2-1 | TRBV20-1 | NA | CSARVLAGVINNEQFF | TGCAGTGCTAGAGTACTAGCGGGAGTAATTAACAATGAGCAGTTCTTC
NA | TRBJ1-2 | TRBV30 | NA | CAWSIGGDGYTF | TGTGCCTGGAGCATCGGGGGGGATGGCTACACCTTC
NA | TRBJ2-1 | TRBV24-1 | NA | CATREGDSQFF | TGTGCCACCCGCGAGGGAGATTCGCAGTTCTTC
NA | TRBJ2-1 | TRBV20-1 | NA | CSARPYPDGGQFF | TGCAGTGCTAGACCCTACCCCGACGGAGGGCAGTTCTTC
NA | TRBJ2-5 | TRBV2 | NA | CASSVRSRETQYF | TGTGCCAGCAGTGTGAGGAGCAGGGAGACCCAGTACTTC
NA | TRBJ2-1 | TRBV6-5 | NA | CASRPPAGRVGEQFF | TGTGCCAGCAGGCCCCCGGCGGGACGGGTCGGTGAGCAGTTCTTC
NA | TRBJ2-1 | TRBV27 | NA | CASSSLRFYNEQFF | TGTGCCAGCAGTTCCCTCCGGTTTTACAATGAGCAGTTCTTC
TRBD2 | TRBJ2-1 | TRBV4-1 | once | CASSQERLAGVNEQFF | TGCGCCAGCAGCCAAGAGCGGCTAGCGGGAGTCAATGAGCAGTTCTTC
TRBD1 | TRBJ1-5 | TRBV20-1 | NA | CSATPTGFGQPQHF | TGCAGTGCTACACCGACAGGGTTTGGACAGCCCCAGCATTTT
TRBD1 | TRBJ1-2 | TRBV19 | NA | CASSILQGNNYGYTF | TGTGCCAGTAGTATTTTACAGGGGAATAACTATGGCTACACCTTC
NA | TRBJ1-1 | TRBV5-1 | few | CASSRGGFGNTEAFF | TGCGCCAGCAGCCGAGGTGGATTCGGGAACACTGAAGCTTTCTTT
NA | TRBJ2-7 | TRBV20-1 | NA | CSARVTGGWFSEQYF | TGCAGTGCTAGAGTCACAGGAGGGTGGTTTAGCGAGCAGTACTTC
NA | TRBJ2-1 | TRBV28 | NA | CASGLTGPQFF | TGTGCCAGCGGCCTGACTGGGCCTCAGTTCTTC
NA | TRBJ2-5 | TRBV7-9 | NA | CASSRRQETQYF | TGTGCCAGCAGCCGACGGCAAGAGACCCAGTACTTC
NA | TRBJ1-3 | TRBV7-3 | NA | CASSSGPGNTIYF | TGTGCCAGCAGCTCCGGGCCGGGAAACACCATATATTTT
TRBD2 | TRBJ2-1 | TRBV5-1 | medium-sized | CASSRLPSGSLGNEQFF | TGCGCCAGCAGCCGTCTCCCGAGCGGGAGCCTAGGGAATGAGCAGTTCTTC
TRBD2 | TRBJ2-1 | TRBV6-1 | few | CASGGLRGRSYNEQFF | TGTGCCAGCGGGGGGCTTCGCGGGAGGTCCTACAATGAGCAGTTCTTC
TRBD2 | TRBJ2-2 | TRBV5-1 | few | CASSLDTSGMWELFF | TGCGCCAGCAGCTTGGATACTAGCGGGATGTGGGAGCTGTTTTTT
NA | TRBJ2-2 | TRBV20-1 | NA | CSAPTSRDTGELFF | TGCAGTGCTCCGACTTCCCGGGACACCGGGGAGCTGTTTTTT
NA | TRBJ2-2 | TRBV4-2 | NA | CASSQDRDPTGELFF | TGTGCCAGCAGCCAAGATCGGGACCCAACCGGGGAGCTGTTTTTT
NA | TRBJ2-1 | TRBV5-1 | NA | CASSQETIGEQFF | TGCGCCAGCAGCCAGGAAACGATCGGTGAGCAGTTCTTC
NA | TRBJ1-4 | TRBV27 | NA | CASSSMGAGGEKLFF | TGTGCCAGCAGCTCAATGGGGGCTGGGGGTGAAAAACTGTTTTTT